The rows below give T cell receptor beta chains drawn from one sample of a study of T cell responses to AZD1222 COVID-19 vaccine. Some clones are missing from TCRdb's copy, which holds only in-frame ones; the method was immunoSEQ multiplex PCR. The sample contains about 120,000 clones, 70% to 90% of which appear only once. Here the sequenced sample was peripheral blood, taken on day 0 of AZD1222 vaccination. These receptors all come from an adult in good health. CDR3s include the opening cysteine and the closing phenylalanine or tryptophan. The order of the fields is J gene, V gene, CDR3 length, clone size, D gene, CDR3 protein, CDR3 DNA. D genes are given only for firm matches. A row's size may be missing; if present it is once, few, many or a size class.

>TRBJ1-4|TRBV4-2|16|-|-
CASSQEHGSTNEKLFF
TGTGCCAGCAGCCAAGAACACGGTTCAACTAATGAAAAACTGTTTTTT
>TRBJ2-4|TRBV29-1|15|-|TRBD2
CSVEDQGTSGSIQYF
TGCAGCGTTGAAGATCAAGGGACTAGCGGGAGCATTCAGTACTTC
>TRBJ2-7|TRBV7-2|18|-|TRBD2
CASSAGTSGRRVGYEQYF
TGTGCCAGCAGCGCCGGGACTAGCGGGAGGAGGGTGGGCTACGAGCAGTACTTC
>TRBJ2-2|TRBV19|14|few|-
CASSGSLNTGELFF
TGTGCCAGCTCCGGGAGTTTGAACACCGGGGAGCTGTTTTTT
>TRBJ2-7|TRBV4-2|15|-|-
CASSQEESLISEQYF
TGTGCCAGCAGCCAAGAAGAATCATTGATAAGCGAGCAGTACTTC
>TRBJ2-2|TRBV6-5|13|-|-
CASSYPNTGELFF
TGTGCCAGCAGTTACCCTAACACCGGGGAGCTGTTTTTT
>TRBJ1-1|TRBV27|16|-|TRBD1
CASSLYPTIGQGEAFF
TGTGCCAGCAGTTTATACCCCACAATCGGACAGGGTGAAGCTTTCTTT
>TRBJ2-3|TRBV11-1|15|-|TRBD2
CASSFSGAFTDTQYF
TGTGCCAGCAGCTTTAGCGGGGCCTTCACAGATACGCAGTATTTT
>TRBJ1-2|TRBV2|12|-|-
CASSEIGRGYTF
TGTGCCAGCAGTGAAATCGGAAGGGGCTACACCTTC
>TRBJ1-2|TRBV6-5|13|-|-
CASQTPGTYGYTF
TGTGCCAGCCAGACTCCGGGAACCTATGGCTACACCTTC
>TRBJ1-4|TRBV5-6|15|-|TRBD1
CASSFQGQSNEKLFF
TGTGCCAGCAGCTTTCAGGGACAGTCTAATGAAAAACTGTTTTTT
>TRBJ1-6|TRBV9|15|-|-
CASSGGASGNSPLHF
TGTGCCAGCAGCGGAGGGGCTTCGGGGAATTCACCCCTCCACTTT
>TRBJ1-5|TRBV3-1/TRBV3-2|15|once|-
CASSQDLDRSQPQHF
TGTGCCAGCAGCCAAGATTTGGACCGGTCCCAGCCCCAGCATTTT
>TRBJ1-5|TRBV28|17|-|-
CASSSRGRGWTNQPQHF
TGTGCCAGCAGTTCTCGGGGAAGGGGGTGGACCAATCAGCCCCAGCATTTT
>TRBJ1-1|TRBV6-4|13|-|-
CASSEERDTEAFF
TGTGCCAGCAGTGAGGAGAGGGACACTGAAGCTTTCTTT
>TRBJ2-3|TRBV10-3|13|once|TRBD1
CAIRQGTTDTQYF
TGTGCCATCAGACAGGGGACCACAGATACGCAGTATTTT
>TRBJ2-1|TRBV3-1/TRBV3-2|17|once|-
CASSRISGLAGGNEQFF
TGTGCCAGCAGCCGAATCTCTGGACTAGCAGGGGGCAATGAGCAGTTCTTC
>TRBJ2-5|TRBV7-2|16|-|-
CASSPRATKRRETQYF
TGTGCCAGCAGCCCCCGAGCGACTAAGCGAAGAGAGACCCAGTACTTC
>TRBJ1-1|TRBV18|13|-|-
CASCNAENTEAFF
TGTGCCAGCTGTAACGCAGAGAACACTGAAGCTTTCTTT
>TRBJ2-2|TRBV7-3|13|few|-
CASSSDSVGELFF
TGTGCCAGCAGCTCAGATAGCGTCGGGGAGCTGTTTTTT
>TRBJ2-5|TRBV12-3/TRBV12-4|12|-|-
CASSPGEETQYF
TGTGCCAGCAGCCCGGGGGAAGAGACCCAGTACTTC
>TRBJ1-1|TRBV6-5|15|-|-
CASSLHGQTNTEAFF
TGTGCCAGCAGTCTCCACGGACAGACCAACACTGAAGCTTTCTTT
>TRBJ1-3|TRBV5-1|15|-|-
CASSSIDSQGNTIYF
TGCGCCAGCAGCTCAATCGACAGTCAAGGAAACACCATATATTTT
>TRBJ2-2|TRBV7-3|17|-|-
CASSLTLADANTGELFF
TGTGCCAGCAGCTTAACTTTAGCAGACGCGAACACCGGGGAGCTGTTTTTT
>TRBJ2-5|TRBV7-6|16|once|-
CASSANTGQGGETQYF
TGTGCCAGCAGCGCTAACACGGGACAAGGAGGAGAGACCCAGTACTTC
>TRBJ2-7|TRBV2|14|-|-
CATTMSNGAYEQYF
TGTGCCACCACTATGTCGAACGGAGCCTACGAGCAGTACTTC
>TRBJ1-5|TRBV2|13|-|TRBD1
CASSEDREKPQHF
TGTGCCAGCAGTGAGGACAGGGAGAAGCCCCAGCATTTT
>TRBJ2-7|TRBV4-1|21|-|TRBD1
CASSPVPGQGVQPFLSYEQYF
TGCGCCAGCAGCCCAGTCCCGGGACAGGGAGTTCAACCCTTCCTCAGCTACGAGCAGTACTTC
>TRBJ2-5|TRBV24-1|14|-|-
CATSVAGNQETQYF
TGTGCCACCAGTGTTGCCGGGAACCAAGAGACCCAGTACTTC
>TRBJ2-1|TRBV6-2/TRBV6-3|17|-|TRBD2
CASSRTSGISTHNEQFF
TGTGCCAGCAGCCGGACTAGCGGGATCTCGACTCACAATGAGCAGTTCTTC
>TRBJ1-1|TRBV30|13|-|TRBD1
CARTRDRNTEAFF
TGTGCCCGGACAAGGGACAGGAACACTGAAGCTTTCTTT
>TRBJ2-3|TRBV30|14|-|-
CAWSAPQTEDTQYF
TGTGCCTGGAGCGCCCCCCAGACAGAAGATACGCAGTATTTT
>TRBJ1-4|TRBV6-6|20|-|-
CASSPPPKVWRATTNEKLFF
TGTGCCAGCAGTCCTCCTCCGAAGGTGTGGAGAGCCACAACTAATGAAAAACTGTTTTTT
>TRBJ2-2|TRBV9|15|few|-
CASQTENTEGGELFF
TGTGCCAGTCAGACGGAGAACACCGAGGGTGGGGAGCTGTTTTTT
>TRBJ1-1|TRBV29-1|11|-|-
CSVSSVGEAFF
TGCAGCGTTTCCTCTGTTGGAGAAGCTTTCTTT
>TRBJ1-1|TRBV20-1|10|-|-
CSGANTEAFF
TGCAGTGGCGCGAACACTGAAGCTTTCTTT
>TRBJ1-1|TRBV19|15|-|TRBD1
CASSPPGTVGIEAFF
TGTGCCAGTAGCCCTCCCGGGACAGTCGGGATCGAAGCTTTCTTT
>TRBJ1-3|TRBV28|13|-|-
CASRDRGGNTIYF
TGTGCCAGCCGAGATAGGGGCGGAAACACCATATATTTT
>TRBJ2-7|TRBV7-9|16|-|TRBD2
CASSSFIAGSSYEQYF
TGTGCCAGCAGCTCTTTCATAGCGGGGAGCTCCTACGAGCAGTACTTC
>TRBJ2-7|TRBV7-2|15|-|TRBD1
CASSPRTGGDNEQYF
TGTGCCAGCAGCCCCCGGACAGGGGGCGATAACGAGCAGTACTTC
>TRBJ1-2|TRBV25-1|14|-|-
CASTKAGVNYGYTF
TGTGCCAGCACTAAAGCCGGAGTGAACTATGGCTACACCTTC
>TRBJ2-5|TRBV7-2|15|-|TRBD2
CASSLVSGGEETQYF
TGTGCCAGCAGCCTGGTGAGCGGGGGAGAAGAGACCCAGTACTTC
>TRBJ1-2|TRBV6-5|12|once|-
CASSYGPYGYTF
TGTGCCAGCAGTTATGGGCCCTATGGCTACACCTTC
>TRBJ2-7|TRBV7-2|15|once|-
CASSPRTDKTYEQYF
TGTGCCAGCAGCCCCCGGACCGATAAGACCTACGAGCAGTACTTC
>TRBJ2-2|TRBV18|17|-|TRBD1
CASSPLGQGLNTGELFF
TGTGCCAGCTCACCGCTCGGACAGGGCCTGAACACCGGGGAGCTGTTTTTT